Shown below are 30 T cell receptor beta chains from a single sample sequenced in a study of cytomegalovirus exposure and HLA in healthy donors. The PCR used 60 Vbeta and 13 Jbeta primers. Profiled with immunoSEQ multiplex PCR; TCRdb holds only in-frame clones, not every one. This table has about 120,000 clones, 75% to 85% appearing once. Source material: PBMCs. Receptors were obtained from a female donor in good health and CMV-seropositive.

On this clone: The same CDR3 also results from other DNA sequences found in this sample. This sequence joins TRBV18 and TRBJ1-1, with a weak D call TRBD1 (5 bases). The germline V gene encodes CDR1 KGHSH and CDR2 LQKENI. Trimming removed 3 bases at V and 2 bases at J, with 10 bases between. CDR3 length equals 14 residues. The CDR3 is CASSPSTVNTEAFF. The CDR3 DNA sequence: TGTGCCAGCTCACCCTCGACAGTTAACACTGAAGCTTTCTTT.

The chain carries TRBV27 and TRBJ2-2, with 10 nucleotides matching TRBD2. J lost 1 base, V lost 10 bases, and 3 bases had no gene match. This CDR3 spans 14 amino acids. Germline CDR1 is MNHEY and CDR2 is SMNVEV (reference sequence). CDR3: CATVAGGNTGELFF. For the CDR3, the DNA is TGTGCCACTGTAGCGGGGGGGAACACCGGGGAGCTGTTTTTT.

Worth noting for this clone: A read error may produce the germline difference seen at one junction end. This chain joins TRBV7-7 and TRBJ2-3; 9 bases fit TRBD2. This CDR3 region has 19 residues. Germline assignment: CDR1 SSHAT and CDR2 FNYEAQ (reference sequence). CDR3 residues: CASSSLPHIAGASTDTQYF. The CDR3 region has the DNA TGTGCTAGCAGCTCCCTTCCGCATATAGCGGGGGCCTCCACAGATACGCAGTATTTT.

The CDR3 bases are TGTGCCAGCAGTCCCCTGGCAGGGGACCCTAACTATGGCTACACCTTC. This translates into CASSPLAGDPNYGYTF. The chain carries TRBV28 and TRBJ1-2, with D possibly being TRBD1 (6 bases). CDR1 is MDHEN and CDR2 is SYDVKM in the germline V gene. This CDR3 spans 16 amino acids. The V and J ends lost 5 bases and 0 bases respectively, with 16 bases between them.

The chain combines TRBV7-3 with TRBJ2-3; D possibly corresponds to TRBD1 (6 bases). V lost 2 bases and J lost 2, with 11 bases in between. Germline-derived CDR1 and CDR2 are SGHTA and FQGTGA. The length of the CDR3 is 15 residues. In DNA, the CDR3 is TGTGCCAGCAGCTTAGGACAGACCCCCACAGATACGCAGTATTTT. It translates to CASSLGQTPTDTQYF. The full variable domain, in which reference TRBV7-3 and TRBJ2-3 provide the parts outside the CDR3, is GAGVSQTPSNKVTEKGKYVELRCDPISGHTALYWYRQSLGQGPEFLIYFQGTGAADDSGLPNDRFFAVRPEGSVSTLKIQRTERGDSAVYLCASSLGQTPTDTQYFGPGTRLTVL.

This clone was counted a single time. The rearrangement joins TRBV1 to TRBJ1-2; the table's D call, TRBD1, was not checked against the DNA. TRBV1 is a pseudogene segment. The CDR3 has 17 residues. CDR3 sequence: CTSILDRADSHNYGYTF. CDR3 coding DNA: TGCACCAGCATTCTTGACAGGGCTGACTCCCATAACTATGGCTACACCTTC.

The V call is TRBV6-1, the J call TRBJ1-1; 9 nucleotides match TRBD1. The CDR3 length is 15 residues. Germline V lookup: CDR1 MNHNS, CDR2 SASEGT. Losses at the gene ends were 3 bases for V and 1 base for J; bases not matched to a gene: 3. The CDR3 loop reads CASSDQTGGNTEAFF. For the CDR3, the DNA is TGTGCCAGCAGTGACCAGACAGGGGGGAACACTGAAGCTTTCTTT.

The CDR3 region has the DNA TGTGCCAGCAGGACAGGACAGGGGGCGGGCGAGCAGTACTTC. Residues: CASRTGQGAGEQYF. The chain uses TRBV28 and TRBJ2-7; 11 bases are a match to TRBD1. The length of the CDR3 is 14 residues. The J segment lost 6 bases and the V segment lost 6 bases, leaving 7 bases of the junction unmatched. Germline V gene data show CDR1 as MDHEN and CDR2 as SYDVKM.

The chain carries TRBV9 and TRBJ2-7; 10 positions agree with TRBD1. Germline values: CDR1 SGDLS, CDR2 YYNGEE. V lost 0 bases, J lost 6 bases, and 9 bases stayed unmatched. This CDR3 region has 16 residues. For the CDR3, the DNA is TGTGCCAGCAGCGTAGGGGGGGACAGGGGTTTTGTCGAGCAGTACTTC. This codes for CASSVGGDRGFVEQYF.

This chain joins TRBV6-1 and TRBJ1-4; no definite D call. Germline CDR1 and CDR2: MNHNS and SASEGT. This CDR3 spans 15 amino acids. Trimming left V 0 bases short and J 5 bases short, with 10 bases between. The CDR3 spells CASSEATAGNEKLFF. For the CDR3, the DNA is TGTGCCAGCAGTGAAGCGACGGCGGGGAATGAAAAACTGTTTTTT.

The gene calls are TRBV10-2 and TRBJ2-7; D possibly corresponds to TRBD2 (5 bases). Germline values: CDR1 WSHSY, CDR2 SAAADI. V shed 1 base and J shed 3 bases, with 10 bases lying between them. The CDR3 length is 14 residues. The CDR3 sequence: CASSEYESGYEQYF. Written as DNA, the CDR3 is TGCGCCAGCAGTGAGTATGAGAGCGGCTACGAGCAGTACTTC.

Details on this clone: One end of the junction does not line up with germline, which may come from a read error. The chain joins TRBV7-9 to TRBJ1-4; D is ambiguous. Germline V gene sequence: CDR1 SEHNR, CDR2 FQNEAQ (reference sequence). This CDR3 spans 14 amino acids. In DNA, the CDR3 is TGTTCCAGCAGCTTAGATCTACGGAGGAGGGAACTGTTTTTT. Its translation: CSSSLDLRRRELFF.

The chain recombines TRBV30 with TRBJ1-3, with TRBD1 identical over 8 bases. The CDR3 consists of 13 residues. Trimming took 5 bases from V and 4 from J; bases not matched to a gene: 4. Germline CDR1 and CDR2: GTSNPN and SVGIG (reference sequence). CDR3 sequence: CAWETGGGNTIYF. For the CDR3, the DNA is TGTGCCTGGGAAACAGGGGGAGGAAACACCATATATTTT.

Here the CDR3 DNA reads TGTGCCTGGAGTGTAACCGGGACAGGGGCAGAGACCCAGTACTTC. The encoded protein is CAWSVTGTGAETQYF. The rearrangement joins TRBV30 to TRBJ2-5, with TRBD1 matching 10 bases. There are 15 residues in the CDR3. The V and J ends lost 0 bases and 4 bases, in that order; junction bases with no gene match: 5. Germline CDR1 is GTSNPN and CDR2 is SVGIG (reference sequence).

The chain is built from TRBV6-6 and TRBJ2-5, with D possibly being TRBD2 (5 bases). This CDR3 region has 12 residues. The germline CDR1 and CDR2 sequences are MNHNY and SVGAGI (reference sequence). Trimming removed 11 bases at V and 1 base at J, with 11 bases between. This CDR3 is CAEGARQETQYF. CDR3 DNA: TGTGCCGAGGGTGCCCGCCAAGAGACCCAGTACTTC.

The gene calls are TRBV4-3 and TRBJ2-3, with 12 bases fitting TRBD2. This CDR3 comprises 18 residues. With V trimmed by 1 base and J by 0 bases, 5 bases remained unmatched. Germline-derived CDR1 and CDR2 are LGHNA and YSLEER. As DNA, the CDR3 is TGCGCCAGCAGCCAAGGGGGGACTAGCGGGCATAGCACAGATACGCAGTATTTT. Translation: CASSQGGTSGHSTDTQYF.

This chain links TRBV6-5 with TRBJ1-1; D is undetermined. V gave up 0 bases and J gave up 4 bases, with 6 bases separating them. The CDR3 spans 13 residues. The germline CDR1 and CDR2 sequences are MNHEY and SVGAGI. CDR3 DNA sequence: TGTGCCAGCAGTTACTCGCGTGGCACTGAAGCTTTCTTT. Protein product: CASSYSRGTEAFF.

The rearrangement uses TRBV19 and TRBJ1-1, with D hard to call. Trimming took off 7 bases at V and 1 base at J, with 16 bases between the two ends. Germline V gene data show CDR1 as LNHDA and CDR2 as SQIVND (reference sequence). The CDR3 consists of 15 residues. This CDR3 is CASTPFRAGNTEAFF. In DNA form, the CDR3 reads TGTGCCAGTACCCCCTTTAGGGCGGGGAACACTGAAGCTTTCTTT.

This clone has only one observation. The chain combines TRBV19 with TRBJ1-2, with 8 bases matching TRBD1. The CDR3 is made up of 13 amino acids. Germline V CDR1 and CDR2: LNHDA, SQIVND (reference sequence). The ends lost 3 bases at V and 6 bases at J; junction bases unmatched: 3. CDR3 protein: CASSMQGADGYTF. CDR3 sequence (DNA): TGTGCCAGTAGTATGCAGGGGGCGGATGGCTACACCTTC.

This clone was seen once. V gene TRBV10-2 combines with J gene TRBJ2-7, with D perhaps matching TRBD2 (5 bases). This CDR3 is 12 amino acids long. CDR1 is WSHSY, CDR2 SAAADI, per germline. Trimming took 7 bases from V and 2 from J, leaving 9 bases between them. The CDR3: CASTQTTYEQYF. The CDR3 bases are TGCGCCAGCACTCAGACTACCTACGAGCAGTACTTC.

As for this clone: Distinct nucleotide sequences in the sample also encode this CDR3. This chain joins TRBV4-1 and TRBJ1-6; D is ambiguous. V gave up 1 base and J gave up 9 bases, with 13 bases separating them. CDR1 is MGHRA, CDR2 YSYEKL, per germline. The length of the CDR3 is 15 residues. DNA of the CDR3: TGCGCCAGCAGCCAAGGTTCGAGGAGAGCTTCACCCCTCCACTTT. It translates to CASSQGSRRASPLHF.

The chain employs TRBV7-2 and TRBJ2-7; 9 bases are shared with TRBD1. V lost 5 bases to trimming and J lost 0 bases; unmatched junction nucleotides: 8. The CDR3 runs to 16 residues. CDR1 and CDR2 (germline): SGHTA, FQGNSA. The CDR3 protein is CASSKATGGGSYEQYF. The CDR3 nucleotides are TGTGCCAGCAGCAAGGCGACAGGGGGGGGCTCCTACGAGCAGTACTTC.

The CDR3 bases are TGCAGCGTTGATCAGCGGGGGGCCTCGGAGCAGTTCTTC. Its translation: CSVDQRGASEQFF. V is TRBV29-1 and J is TRBJ2-1; 9 bases agree with TRBD2. Germline loops: CDR1 SQVTM, CDR2 ANQGSEA. The CDR3 length is 13 residues. The trim removed 3 bases at V and 10 bases at J, leaving 7 bases unmatched.

The CDR3 DNA follows: TGTGCCAGCAGTTACTCGGGTACAGGGGGGGATGAAAAACTGTTTTTT. Residues: CASSYSGTGGDEKLFF. The genes are TRBV6-5 and TRBJ1-4, with 8 bases aligning to TRBD1. CDR1 is MNHEY and CDR2 is SVGAGI in the germline V gene. Trimming at V came to 0 bases and at J to 6 bases, leaving 6 bases not matched to a gene. This CDR3 is built from 16 residues.

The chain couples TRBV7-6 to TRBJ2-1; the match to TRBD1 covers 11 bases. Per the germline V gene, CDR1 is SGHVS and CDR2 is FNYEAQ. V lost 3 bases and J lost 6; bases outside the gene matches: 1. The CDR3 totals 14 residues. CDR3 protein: CASSLGTGGNEQFF. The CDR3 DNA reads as TGTGCCAGCAGCTTGGGGACAGGGGGCAATGAGCAGTTCTTC.

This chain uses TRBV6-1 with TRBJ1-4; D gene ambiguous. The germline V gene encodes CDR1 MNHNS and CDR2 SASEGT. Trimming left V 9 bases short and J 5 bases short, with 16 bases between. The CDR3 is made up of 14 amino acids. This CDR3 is CASSRGAFNEKLFF. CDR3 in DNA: TGTGCCAGTTCCCGTGGAGCCTTCAATGAAAAACTGTTTTTT.

The CDR3 bases are TGTGCCAGCAGTGAAGGCAGGGCGAACACCGGGGAGCTGTTTTTT. This translates into CASSEGRANTGELFF. The chain carries TRBV2 and TRBJ2-2; a weak D match, TRBD1 (5 bases). The germline gives CDR1 SNHLY, CDR2 FYNNEI. Trimming took 1 base from V and 0 from J, leaving 6 bases between them. The CDR3 loop spans 15 amino acids.

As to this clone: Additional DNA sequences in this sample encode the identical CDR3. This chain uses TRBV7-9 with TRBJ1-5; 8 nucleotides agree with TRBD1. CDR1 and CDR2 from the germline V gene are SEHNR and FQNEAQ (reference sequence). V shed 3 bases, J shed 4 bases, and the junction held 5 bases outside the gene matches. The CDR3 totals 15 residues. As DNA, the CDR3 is TGTGCCAGCAGCTTCGGGACAGGCATAAATCAGCCCCAGCATTTT. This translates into CASSFGTGINQPQHF.

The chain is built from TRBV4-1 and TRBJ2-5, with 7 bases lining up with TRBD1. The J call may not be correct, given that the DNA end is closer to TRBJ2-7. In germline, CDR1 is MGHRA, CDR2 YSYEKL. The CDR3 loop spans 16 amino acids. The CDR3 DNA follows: TGCGCCAGCAGCCAAGTAGAGGGGGCTGGAGTGTACGAGCAGTACTTC. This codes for CASSQVEGAGVYEQYF.

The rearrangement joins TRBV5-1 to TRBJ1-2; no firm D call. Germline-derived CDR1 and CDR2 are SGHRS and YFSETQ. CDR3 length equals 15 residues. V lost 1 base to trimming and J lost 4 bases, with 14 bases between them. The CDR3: CASSLYASGGYGYTF. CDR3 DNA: TGCGCCAGCAGCTTGTACGCCTCAGGTGGCTATGGCTACACCTTC.